The following is a TCR beta chain sequence with its context. As yet, its antigen is unknown. The sample comes from a study of T cell responses to AZD1222 COVID-19 vaccine. Profiling relied on immunoSEQ multiplex PCR, and the TCRdb table lists in-frame clones only, not all of them. Of roughly 200,000 clones detected, over 80% appear once; the ten largest clones hold around 0.93%. Points from the study as a whole: With two AZD1222 doses given, Spike-specific TCR breadth and depth both rose. Clonal diversity was possibly underestimated; the donors were predominantly white British and more often female. Of the AZD1222 recipients, only five to seven were seropositive at baseline.

This clonotype originated in an adult who received the MenACWY meningococcal vaccine as a control. The sequencing here drew on peripheral blood, taken 28 days after the second dose of the MenACWY control vaccine.

CDR3 protein: CASSATGGRSQPQHF. The CDR3 DNA is TGTGCCAGCAGTGCGACAGGGGGCAGGAGTCAGCCCCAGCATTTT. J is TRBJ1-5 and V is TRBV28; 10 bases match TRBD1. With V trimmed by 5 bases and J by 6 bases, 7 bases remained unmatched. The CDR3 runs 15 residues. Germline-derived CDR1 and CDR2 are MDHEN and SYDVKM.